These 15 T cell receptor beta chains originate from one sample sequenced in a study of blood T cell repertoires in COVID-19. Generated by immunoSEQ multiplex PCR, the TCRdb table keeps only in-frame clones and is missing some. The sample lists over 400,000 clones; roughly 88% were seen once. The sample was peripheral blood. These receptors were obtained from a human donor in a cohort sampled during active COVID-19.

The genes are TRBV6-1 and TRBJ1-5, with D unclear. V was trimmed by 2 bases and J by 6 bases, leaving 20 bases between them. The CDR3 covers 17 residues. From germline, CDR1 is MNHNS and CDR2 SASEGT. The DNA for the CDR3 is TGTGCCAGCAGTGAATATTTCTTCGGGATGCCGGGTCAGCCCCAGCATTTT. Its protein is CASSEYFFGMPGQPQHF.

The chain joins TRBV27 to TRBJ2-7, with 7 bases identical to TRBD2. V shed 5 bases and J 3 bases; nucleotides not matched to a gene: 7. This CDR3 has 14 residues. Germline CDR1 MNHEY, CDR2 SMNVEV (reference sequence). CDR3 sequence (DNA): TGTGCCAGCAGTCCCCTAGCGGCGGTCTACGAGCAGTACTTC. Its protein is CASSPLAAVYEQYF.

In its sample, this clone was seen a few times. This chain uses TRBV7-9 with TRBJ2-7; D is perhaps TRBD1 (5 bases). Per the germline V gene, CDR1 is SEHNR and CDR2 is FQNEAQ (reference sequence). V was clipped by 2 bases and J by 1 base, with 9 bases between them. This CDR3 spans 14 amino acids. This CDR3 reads CASSLQGDSYEQYF. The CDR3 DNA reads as TGTGCCAGCAGCTTACAGGGCGATTCCTACGAGCAGTACTTC.

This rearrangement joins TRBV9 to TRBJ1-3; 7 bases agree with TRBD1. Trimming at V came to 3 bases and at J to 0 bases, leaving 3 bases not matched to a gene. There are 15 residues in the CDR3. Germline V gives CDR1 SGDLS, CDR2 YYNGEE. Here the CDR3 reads CASSAGTVSGNTIYF. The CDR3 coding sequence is TGTGCCAGCAGCGCCGGGACAGTCTCTGGAAACACCATATATTTT.

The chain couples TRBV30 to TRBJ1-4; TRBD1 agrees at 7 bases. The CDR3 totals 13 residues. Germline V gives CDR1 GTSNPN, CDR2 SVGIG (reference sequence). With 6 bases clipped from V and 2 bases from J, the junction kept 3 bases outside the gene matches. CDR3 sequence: CACNRGTNEKLFF. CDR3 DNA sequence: TGTGCCTGCAACAGGGGTACTAATGAAAAACTGTTTTTT.

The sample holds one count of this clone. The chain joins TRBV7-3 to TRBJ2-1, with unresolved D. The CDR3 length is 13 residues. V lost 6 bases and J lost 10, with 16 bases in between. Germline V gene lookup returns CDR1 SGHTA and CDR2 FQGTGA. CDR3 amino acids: CASSIRPLGEQFF. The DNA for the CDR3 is TGTGCCAGCAGTATCCGACCCCTCGGGGAGCAGTTCTTC.

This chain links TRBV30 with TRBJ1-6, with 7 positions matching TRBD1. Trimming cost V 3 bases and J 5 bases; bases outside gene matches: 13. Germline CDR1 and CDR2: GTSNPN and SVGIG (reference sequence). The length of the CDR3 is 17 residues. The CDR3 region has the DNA TGTGCCTGGAGGCAAAGCCTTACAGGGGCCAATAATTCACCCCTCCACTTT. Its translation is CAWRQSLTGANNSPLHF.

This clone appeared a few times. The CDR3 sequence is CANQRGQGSSPLHF. CDR3 nucleotides: TGTGCCAACCAAAGGGGACAGGGGAGTTCACCCCTCCACTTT. This rearrangement joins TRBV2 to TRBJ1-6; 10 positions match TRBD1. The CDR3 length is 14 residues. The trim removed 10 bases at V and 9 bases at J, leaving 9 bases unmatched. Germline V gene data show CDR1 as SNHLY and CDR2 as FYNNEI.

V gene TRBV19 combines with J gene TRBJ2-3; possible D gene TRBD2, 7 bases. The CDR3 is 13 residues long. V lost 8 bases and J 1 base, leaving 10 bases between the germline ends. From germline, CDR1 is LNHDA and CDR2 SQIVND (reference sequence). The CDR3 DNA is TGTGCCAGTGAAGGGGGGGGCACAGATACGCAGTATTTT. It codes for CASEGGGTDTQYF.

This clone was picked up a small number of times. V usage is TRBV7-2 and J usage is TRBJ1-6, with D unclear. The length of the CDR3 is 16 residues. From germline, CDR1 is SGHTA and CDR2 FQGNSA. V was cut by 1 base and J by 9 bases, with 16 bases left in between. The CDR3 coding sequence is TGTGCCAGCAGCTTAGTCGGCGGAGGGATGAGTTCACCCCTCCACTTT. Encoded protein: CASSLVGGGMSSPLHF.

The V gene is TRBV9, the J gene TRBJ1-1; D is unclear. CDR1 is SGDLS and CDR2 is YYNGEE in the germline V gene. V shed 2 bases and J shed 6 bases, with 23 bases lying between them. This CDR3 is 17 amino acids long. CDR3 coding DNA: TGTGCCAGCAGCGTCCGGGAGACCCCCTTGGGCGGCGCTGAAGCTTTCTTT. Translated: CASSVRETPLGGAEAFF.

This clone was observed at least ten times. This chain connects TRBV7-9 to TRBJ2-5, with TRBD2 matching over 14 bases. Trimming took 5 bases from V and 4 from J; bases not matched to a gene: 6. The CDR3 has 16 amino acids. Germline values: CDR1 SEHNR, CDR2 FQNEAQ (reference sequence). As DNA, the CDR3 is TGTGCCAGCAGCCGTTTGGGACTAGCGGGAGCAGAGACCCAGTACTTC. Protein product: CASSRLGLAGAETQYF.

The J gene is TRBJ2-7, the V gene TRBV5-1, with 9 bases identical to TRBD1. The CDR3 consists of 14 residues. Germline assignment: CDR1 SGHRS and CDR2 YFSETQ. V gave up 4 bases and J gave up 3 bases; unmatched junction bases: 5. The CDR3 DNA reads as TGCGCCAGCAGCCCCCCGGGACAGGGCTACGAGCAGTACTTC. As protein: CASSPPGQGYEQYF.

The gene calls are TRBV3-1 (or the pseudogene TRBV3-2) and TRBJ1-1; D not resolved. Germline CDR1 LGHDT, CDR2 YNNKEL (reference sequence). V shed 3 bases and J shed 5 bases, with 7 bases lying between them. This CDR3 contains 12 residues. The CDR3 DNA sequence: TGTGCCAGCAGCCATGGGAGGACTGAAGCTTTCTTT. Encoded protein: CASSHGRTEAFF.

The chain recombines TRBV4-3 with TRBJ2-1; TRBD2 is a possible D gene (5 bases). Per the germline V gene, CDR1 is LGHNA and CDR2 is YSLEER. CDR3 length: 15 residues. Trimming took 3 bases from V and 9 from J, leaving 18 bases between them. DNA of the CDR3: TGCGCCAGCAGCCATGATTCGACTAATCTCGCTGAGCAGTTCTTC. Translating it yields CASSHDSTNLAEQFF.